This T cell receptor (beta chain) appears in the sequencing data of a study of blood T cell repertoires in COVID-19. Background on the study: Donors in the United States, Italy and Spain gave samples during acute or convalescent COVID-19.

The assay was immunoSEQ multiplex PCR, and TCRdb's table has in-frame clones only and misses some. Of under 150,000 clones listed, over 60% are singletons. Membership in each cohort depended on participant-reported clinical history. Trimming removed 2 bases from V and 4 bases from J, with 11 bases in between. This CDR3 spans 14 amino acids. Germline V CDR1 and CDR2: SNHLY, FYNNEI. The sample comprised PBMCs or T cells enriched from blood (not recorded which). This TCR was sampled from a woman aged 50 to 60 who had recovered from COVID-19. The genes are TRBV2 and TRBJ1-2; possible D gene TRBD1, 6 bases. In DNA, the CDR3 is TGTGCCAGCAGTGAAAGAATGGACAGCTATGGCTACACCTTC. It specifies CASSERMDSYGYTF.